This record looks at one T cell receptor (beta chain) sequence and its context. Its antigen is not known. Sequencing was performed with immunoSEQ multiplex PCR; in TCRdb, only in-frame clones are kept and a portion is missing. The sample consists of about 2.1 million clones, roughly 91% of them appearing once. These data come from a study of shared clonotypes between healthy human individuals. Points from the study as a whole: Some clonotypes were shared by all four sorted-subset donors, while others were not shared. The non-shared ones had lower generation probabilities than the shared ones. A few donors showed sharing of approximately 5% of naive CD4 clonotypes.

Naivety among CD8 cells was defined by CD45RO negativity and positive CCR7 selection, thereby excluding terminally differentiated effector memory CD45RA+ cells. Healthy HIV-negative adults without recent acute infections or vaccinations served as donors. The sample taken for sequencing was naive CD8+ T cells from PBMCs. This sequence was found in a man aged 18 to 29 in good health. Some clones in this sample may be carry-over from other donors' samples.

CDR3 DNA: TGTGCCAGCAGCCAGTTCGTCTCGAGCACCGGGGAGCTGTTTTTT. As protein: CASSQFVSSTGELFF. This rearrangement joins TRBV14 to TRBJ2-2, with no clear D. The CDR3 sequence is 15 residues long. Germline V lookup: CDR1 SGHDN, CDR2 FVKESK. V was trimmed by 3 bases and J by 4 bases, leaving 12 bases between them.